The 28 T cell receptor beta chains listed next were all sequenced from one sample in a study of T cells in Graves' hyperthyroidism and ophthalmopathy. Amplification yielded TCR beta CDR3 regions, with RNA transcripts as the source. The TCR CDR3 first-round RT-PCR relied on the HTBI primer set. MiXCR was run by TCRdb on the multiplex PCR reads, yielding one entry per CDR3 protein. This table has more than 500,000 distinct CDR3 sequences, 13% to 15% appearing once. Material for sequencing was blood. These receptors were obtained from a woman in her thirties or forties with Graves' hyperthyroidism.

This clonotype was seen ten or more times. The V gene is TRBV11-3, the J gene TRBJ2-7; 8 bases are shared with TRBD1. Germline-derived CDR1 and CDR2 are SGHNT and YENEEA. This CDR3 has 13 amino acids. J was trimmed by 5 bases and V by 5 bases; bases with no gene match: 5. The CDR3 protein is CASSRQGTNEQYF. Written as DNA, the CDR3 is TGTGCCAGCAGCCGACAGGGGACGAACGAGCAGTACTTC.

This clonotype appeared many times. The CDR3 coding sequence is TGTGCCAGCAGTCCTCGGGGTGTTGGGGGTGTGGATGAGCAGTTCTTC. Amino acids: CASSPRGVGGVDEQFF. The chain recombines TRBV2 with TRBJ2-1; the D gene could be TRBD1 or TRBD2 (5 bases each). This CDR3 is 16 amino acids long. Between the trimmed V and J ends, which lost 5 bases and 8 bases, there was a span of 22 bases. CDR1 and CDR2 (germline): SNHLY, FYNNEI.

This clonotype was seen ten or more times. The chain joins TRBV28 to TRBJ2-7; maybe TRBD2 (6 bases). The V end was cut by 4 bases, the J end by 5 bases, with 21 bases between. Germline CDR1 reads MDHEN; CDR2 reads SYDVKM. This CDR3 region has 16 residues. CDR3 coding DNA: TGTGCCAGCAGTTCAATATTCCCGCCCGGGGAGGACGAGCAGTACTTC. Its translation is CASSSIFPPGEDEQYF.

This clonotype was found a few times. The chain combines TRBV20-1 with TRBJ2-1; 7 nucleotides align to TRBD2. CDR3 length: 16 residues. The trim removed 0 bases at V and 4 bases at J, leaving 9 bases unmatched. CDR1 and CDR2 (germline): DFQATT, SNEGSKA (reference sequence). The CDR3: CSARDRRGDNYNEQFF. As DNA, the CDR3 is TGCAGTGCTAGAGATCGACGGGGGGATAATTACAATGAGCAGTTCTTC.

This clonotype has a single count. The CDR3 bases are TGTGCCAGCAGCCTAGGGGGGGGTGGGAGCGGGTCCTACGAGCAGTACTTC. As protein: CASSLGGGGSGSYEQYF. This sequence joins TRBV7-8 and TRBJ2-7, with D tentatively TRBD2 (7 bases). Germline V gene data show CDR1 as SGHVS and CDR2 as FQNEAQ. The CDR3 totals 17 residues. The V end was cut by 5 bases, the J end by 1 base, with 21 bases between.

Ten or more counts support this clonotype. The chain employs TRBV12-3 or TRBV12-4 and TRBJ2-1; D is unresolved. The V and J ends lost 5 bases and 4 bases respectively, with 12 bases between them. The CDR3 spans 14 residues. The CDR3: CASSTGGRYNEQFF. In DNA, the CDR3 is TGTGCCAGCAGTACGGGTGGCAGATACAATGAGCAGTTCTTC.

This clonotype appeared many times. The gene calls are TRBV6-1 and TRBJ2-5, with TRBD2 matching over 14 bases. CDR1 MNHNS and CDR2 SASEGT come from the germline V gene. CDR3 length equals 15 residues. Germline trimming cut 6 bases from V and 3 bases from J; bases unmatched to any gene: 3. The CDR3 DNA sequence: TGTGCCAGCAGCGGACTAGCGGGAGGAGAAGAGACCCAGTACTTC. Encoded protein: CASSGLAGGEETQYF.

Concerning this clonotype: This could be a read error, since a much larger clone is one nucleotide away. The chain couples TRBV12-3 or TRBV12-4 to TRBJ1-1, with TRBD1 matching over 7 bases. J lost 1 base, V lost 6 bases, and 2 bases had no gene match. CDR3 size: 13 residues. The CDR3 DNA follows: TGTGCCAGCAGATGGACAGGGAACACTGAAGCTTTCTTT. This encodes CASRWTGNTEAFF.

This sequence joins TRBV20-1 and TRBJ2-3; a weak D match, TRBD2 (5 bases). The CDR3 is 17 amino acids. Trimming left V 7 bases short and J 0 bases short, with 23 bases between. CDR1 and CDR2 from the germline V gene are DFQATT and SNEGSKA (reference sequence). CDR3 amino acids: CSVWERAFLGSTDTQYF. The CDR3 DNA reads TGCAGTGTGTGGGAGAGAGCCTTTCTTGGGAGCACAGATACGCAGTATTTT.

This clonotype was seen a handful of times. The chain links TRBV11-2 to TRBJ2-7; no definite D call. The CDR3 runs to 14 residues. Germline-derived CDR1 and CDR2 are SGHAT and FQNNGV. With 4 bases removed from V and 6 bases from J, the gap between germline ends came to 16 bases. CDR3 nucleotide sequence: TGTGCCAGCAGCTCCGAGATAGCCCCCTTCGAGCAGTACTTC. Translating gives CASSSEIAPFEQYF.

At least ten counts were recorded for this clonotype. V gene TRBV7-2 combines with J gene TRBJ2-1, with 8 bases identical to TRBD2. With 3 bases clipped from V and 7 bases from J, the junction kept 5 bases outside the gene matches. This CDR3 has 14 residues. Germline lookup yields CDR1 SGHTA and CDR2 FQGNSA. CDR3 sequence: CASSFSGTRNEQFF. The CDR3 coding sequence is TGTGCCAGCAGCTTTAGCGGGACGAGGAATGAGCAGTTCTTC.

This clonotype has at least ten counts. V gene TRBV18 combines with J gene TRBJ2-7, with 10 bases matching TRBD1. The germline V gene encodes CDR1 KGHSH and CDR2 LQKENI. CDR3 size: 13 residues. After removal of 8 bases from V and 6 bases from J, the junction contained 7 bases not matched to a gene. The chain's CDR3 is CASAGQGGVEQYF. Here the CDR3 DNA reads TGTGCCAGCGCCGGACAGGGGGGCGTCGAGCAGTACTTC.

The rearrangement links TRBV5-1 to TRBJ1-2, with D perhaps matching TRBD1 (5 bases). Germline CDR1 and CDR2: SGHRS and YFSETQ. V dropped 4 bases and J dropped 8 bases, with 24 bases sitting between them. This CDR3 has 16 amino acids. CDR3 in amino acids: CASSQVMSTRDWGYTF. The CDR3, as DNA: TGCGCCAGCAGCCAAGTCATGTCAACGCGGGACTGGGGCTACACCTTC.

This clonotype has at least ten counts. V gene TRBV28 combines with J gene TRBJ2-7; 11 bases line up with TRBD1. The CDR3 sequence is 14 residues long. Germline loops: CDR1 MDHEN, CDR2 SYDVKM. With 6 bases clipped from V and 0 bases from J, the junction kept 1 base outside the gene matches. As DNA, the CDR3 is TGTGCCAGCAGAGGGACAGGGGGCTCCTACGAGCAGTACTTC. This codes for CASRGTGGSYEQYF.

This clonotype showed up many times. The chain has TRBV2 and TRBJ2-5; D is uncertain. V shed 9 bases and J shed 4 bases, with 15 bases lying between them. Per germline, CDR1 SNHLY and CDR2 FYNNEI. The CDR3 is 13 residues long. CDR3 residues: CASSWGAAETQYF. CDR3 nucleotide sequence: TGTGCCAGTTCGTGGGGTGCAGCAGAGACCCAGTACTTC.

This clonotype has more than one count but fewer than ten. CDR3 nucleotide sequence: TGTGCCAGCAGTTACTCGAGCACGGGAGGGCTTGGCTACACCTTC. Translating gives CASSYSSTGGLGYTF. The rearrangement uses TRBV6-2 or TRBV6-3 and TRBJ1-2; no clear D. CDR3 size: 15 residues. The germline gives CDR1 MNHEY, CDR2 SVGEGT. Trimming took off 0 bases at V and 7 bases at J, with 15 bases between the two ends.

At least ten counts were recorded for this clonotype. The V and J genes are TRBV9 and TRBJ2-7, with D perhaps matching TRBD2 (5 bases). The length of the CDR3 is 15 residues. Trimming removed 2 bases at V and 0 bases at J, with 12 bases between. Per germline, CDR1 SGDLS and CDR2 YYNGEE. The CDR3 loop is CASSVAAEISYEQYF. Written as DNA, the CDR3 is TGTGCCAGCAGCGTTGCAGCGGAGATCTCCTACGAGCAGTACTTC.

This clonotype appeared many times. V usage is TRBV7-9 and J usage is TRBJ2-7; TRBD1 matches 7 bases. V dropped 4 bases and J dropped 3; count of bases not matched to a gene: 6. The CDR3 has 14 residues. Germline V gene sequence: CDR1 SEHNR, CDR2 FQNEAQ (reference sequence). In nucleotides, the CDR3 is TGTGCCAGCAGCTCTGCCGGACAGGTCTACGAGCAGTACTTC. Protein sequence: CASSSAGQVYEQYF. Full variable domain (rest looked up from reference TRBV7-9 and TRBJ2-7): DTGVSQNPRHKITKRGQNVTFRCDPISEHNRLYWYRQTLGQGPEFLTYFQNEAQLEKSRLLSDRFSAERPKGSFSTLEIQRTEQGDSAMYLCASSSAGQVYEQYFGPGTRLTVT.

This clonotype was picked up many times. V is TRBV3-1 and J is TRBJ1-1; D is unclear. The CDR3 spans 13 residues. Germline-derived CDR1 and CDR2 are LGHDT and YNNKEL (reference sequence). The V end was cut by 3 bases, the J end by 3 bases, with 8 bases between. CDR3 sequence (DNA): TGTGCCAGCAGCCAGGTTGAGTACACTGAAGCTTTCTTT. It codes for CASSQVEYTEAFF.

The chain joins TRBV7-9 to TRBJ1-2; 7 bases are a match to TRBD1. V lost 7 bases to trimming and J lost 8 bases; unmatched junction nucleotides: 13. CDR3 length: 14 residues. CDR1 is SEHNR and CDR2 is FQNEAQ in the germline V gene (reference sequence). The CDR3 nucleotides read TGTGCCAGCACCTCGACAGGGCAAATTAGCGGCTACACCTTC. Translating gives CASTSTGQISGYTF.

This clonotype was counted ten times or more. This chain joins TRBV20-1 and TRBJ1-5, with unresolved D. The CDR3 length is 14 residues. In germline, CDR1 is DFQATT, CDR2 SNEGSKA (reference sequence). V was pared by 0 bases and J by 0 bases, with 6 bases between. The CDR3 reads CSARDTYSNQPQHF. The CDR3 bases are TGCAGTGCTAGAGACACTTATAGCAATCAGCCCCAGCATTTT.

This clonotype was picked up many times. The chain joins TRBV2 to TRBJ1-4, with a tentative D call TRBD1 (5 bases). The CDR3 runs to 13 residues. From germline, CDR1 is SNHLY and CDR2 FYNNEI. The germline V and J ends were trimmed by 7 bases and 7 bases, with 13 bases remaining between them. CDR3 protein: CASTRNRGEKLFF. CDR3 DNA: TGTGCCAGCACCCGGAATAGGGGTGAAAAACTGTTTTTT.

V and J are TRBV29-1 and TRBJ2-1; 7 nucleotides match TRBD2. This CDR3 spans 14 amino acids. Germline CDR1 SQVTM, CDR2 ANQGSEA. Trimming removed 7 bases from V and 0 bases from J; junction bases left unmatched: 6. CDR3 amino acids: CSGILANSYNEQFF. CDR3 in DNA: TGCAGCGGAATACTAGCGAACTCCTACAATGAGCAGTTCTTC.

This clonotype has at least ten counts. The gene calls are TRBV5-8 and TRBJ2-3; D remains unclear. The germline V gene has CDR1 SGHTS and CDR2 YDEGEE. This CDR3 is 15 amino acids long. V lost 6 bases and J lost 4, with 18 bases in between. The CDR3 coding sequence is TGTGCCAGCACCCTCGCCGGCACCGCTTCAGATACGCAGTATTTT. As protein: CASTLAGTASDTQYF. Full variable domain (missing parts from reference TRBV5-8 and TRBJ2-3): EAGVTQSPTHLIKTRGQQATLRCSPISGHTSVYWYQQALGLGLQFLLWYDEGEERNRGNFPPRFSGRQFPNYSSELNVNALELEDSALYLCASTLAGTASDTQYFGPGTRLTVL.

The table lists this clonotype with many counts. The gene calls are TRBV2 and TRBJ1-2; maybe TRBD1 (6 bases). The CDR3 has 13 residues. The germline V and J ends were trimmed by 2 bases and 8 bases, with 12 bases remaining between them. Looked up from germline, CDR1 is SNHLY and CDR2 is FYNNEI. Here the CDR3 DNA reads TGTGCCAGCAGTGAAACAGGGATAAGAGGCTACACCTTC. Its translation: CASSETGIRGYTF.

This clonotype was counted ten times or more. The chain recombines TRBV10-3 with TRBJ1-1, with TRBD1 matching 8 bases. The CDR3 covers 16 residues. Germline CDR1 reads ENHRY; CDR2 reads SYGVKD. J was trimmed by 2 bases and V by 3 bases; bases with no gene match: 8. Here the CDR3 reads CAISDKGQEINTEAFF. CDR3 nucleotides: TGTGCCATCAGTGATAAGGGACAGGAAATAAACACTGAAGCTTTCTTT.

This clonotype was seen many times. The rearrangement links TRBV20-1 to TRBJ2-5; D not resolved. CDR3 length: 14 amino acids. Between the trimmed V and J ends, which lost 1 base and 3 bases, there was a span of 12 bases. The germline V gene encodes CDR1 DFQATT and CDR2 SNEGSKA (reference sequence). As DNA, the CDR3 is TGCAGTGCTAGAGGGAGCGCCGGAGAAGAGACCCAGTACTTC. Residues: CSARGSAGEETQYF.

This clonotype was counted at least ten times. This chain joins TRBV28 and TRBJ2-7, with D possibly TRBD2 on 6 matching bases. Per the germline V gene, CDR1 is MDHEN and CDR2 is SYDVKM. This CDR3 has 16 residues. The V gene lost 5 bases and the J gene lost 4 bases, with 21 bases spanning the gap. The CDR3 region has the DNA TGTGCCAGCAGTCGACGACTAGGCGAGTCTGGGTACGAGCAGTACTTC. As protein: CASSRRLGESGYEQYF.